This T cell receptor (beta chain) was recovered during a study of early T cells in non-severe SARS-CoV-2 infection. General study findings and limits: Matches to VDJdb favored anti-spike CD8 responses and missed private and CD4 specificities.

cDNA molecules, individually, were tagged with unique molecular identifiers. One entry per CDR3 protein results from TCRdb running MiXCR on the 5' RACE reads. The data contain just under 65,000 distinct CDR3 sequences, about 12% of them singletons. Germline V gene data show CDR1 as LNHDA and CDR2 as SQIVND (reference sequence). Trimming removed 6 bases at V and 4 bases at J, with 19 bases between. There are 15 residues in the CDR3. In the case of this clonotype: The antigen is undetermined.

The source material was whole blood. This sequence was found in an adult who was a healthcare worker with PCR-confirmed SARS-CoV-2 infection or an uninfected control (not recorded which). The chain is built from TRBV19 and TRBJ2-7, with D perhaps TRBD1 (5 bases). CDR3 in DNA: TGTGCCAGTAGGGCCCGGACATCATCGGTTTACGAGCAGTACTTC. It specifies CASRARTSSVYEQYF.